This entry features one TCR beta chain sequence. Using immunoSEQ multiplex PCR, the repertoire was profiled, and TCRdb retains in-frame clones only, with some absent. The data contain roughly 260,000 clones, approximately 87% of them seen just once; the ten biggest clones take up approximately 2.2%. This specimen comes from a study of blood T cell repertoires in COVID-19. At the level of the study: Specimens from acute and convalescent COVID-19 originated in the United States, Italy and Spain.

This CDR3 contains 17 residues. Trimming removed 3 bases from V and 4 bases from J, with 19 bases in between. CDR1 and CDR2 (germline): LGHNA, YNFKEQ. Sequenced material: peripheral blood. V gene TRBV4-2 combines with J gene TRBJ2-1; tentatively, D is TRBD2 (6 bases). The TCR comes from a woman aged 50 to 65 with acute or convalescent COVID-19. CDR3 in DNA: TGTGCCAGCAGCCAGGGTTTCGCGACTAGACAATACAATGAGCAGTTCTTC. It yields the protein CASSQGFATRQYNEQFF.